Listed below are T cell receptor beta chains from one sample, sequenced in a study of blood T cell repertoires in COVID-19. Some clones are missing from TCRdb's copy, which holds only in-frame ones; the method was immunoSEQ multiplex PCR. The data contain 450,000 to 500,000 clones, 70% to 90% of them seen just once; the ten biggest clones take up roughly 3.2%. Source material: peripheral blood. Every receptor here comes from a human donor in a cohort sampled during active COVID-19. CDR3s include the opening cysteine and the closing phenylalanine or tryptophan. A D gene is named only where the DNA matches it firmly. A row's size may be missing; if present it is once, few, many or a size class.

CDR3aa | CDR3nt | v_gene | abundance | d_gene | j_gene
CAWRNRVSYNEQFF | TGTGCCTGGAGGAACCGAGTTAGCTACAATGAGCAGTTCTTC | TRBV30 | NA | NA | TRBJ2-1
CASSLAQGRRTEAFF | TGTGCCAGCAGCTTAGCGCAGGGAAGGCGCACTGAAGCTTTCTTT | TRBV11-1 | NA | NA | TRBJ1-1
CASSGQGPRTEAFF | TGTGCCAGCAGCGGACAGGGGCCGAGGACTGAAGCTTTCTTT | TRBV2 | NA | TRBD1 | TRBJ1-1
CASSPTTLPRGELFF | TGTGCCAGCAGCCCAACTACGTTACCTAGAGGGGAGCTGTTTTTT | TRBV11-2 | NA | NA | TRBJ2-2
CASSLEQGIQETQYF | TGTGCCAGCAGTTTAGAACAGGGGATTCAAGAGACCCAGTACTTC | TRBV28 | few | TRBD1 | TRBJ2-5
CAWSKGGNTQYF | TGTGCCTGGAGCAAGGGGGGGAATACGCAGTATTTT | TRBV30 | NA | NA | TRBJ2-3
CASTPSRVPQETQYF | TGTGCCAGCACCCCGTCCCGGGTCCCCCAAGAGACCCAGTACTTC | TRBV6-2/TRBV6-3 | once | NA | TRBJ2-5
CASTVLPGSGNTIYF | TGTGCCAGCACCGTCCTACCGGGAAGTGGAAACACCATATATTTT | TRBV3-1/TRBV3-2 | once | NA | TRBJ1-3
CASSLAPHRDNSPLHF | TGCGCCAGCAGCTTGGCGCCACACAGGGATAATTCACCCCTCCACTTT | TRBV5-1 | NA | NA | TRBJ1-6
CAWGRIERQETQYF | TGTGCCTGGGGCCGGATAGAGCGGCAAGAGACCCAGTACTTC | TRBV30 | NA | NA | TRBJ2-5
CASNHIYEQFF | TGTGCCAGCAACCACATTTACGAGCAGTTCTTC | TRBV6-6 | NA | NA | TRBJ2-1
CATASSSYNEQFF | TGTGCCACCGCTAGTAGCTCCTACAATGAGCAGTTCTTC | TRBV24-1 | few | NA | TRBJ2-1
CASATGVSYNEQFF | TGTGCCAGCGCAACAGGGGTGTCTTACAATGAGCAGTTCTTC | TRBV28 | NA | TRBD1 | TRBJ2-1
CASSLEASNNNEQFF | TGTGCCAGCAGCTTGGAAGCGAGTAACAACAATGAGCAGTTCTTC | TRBV5-4 | NA | NA | TRBJ2-1
CASSFYRTSKEETQYF | TGTGCCAGCAGTTTCTATAGGACATCCAAAGAGGAGACCCAGTACTTC | TRBV27 | NA | NA | TRBJ2-5
CASSKFTGTIHYEQYF | TGTGCCAGTAGCAAATTCACCGGGACTATTCACTACGAGCAGTACTTC | TRBV19 | NA | TRBD2 | TRBJ2-7
CASVKSRDRDRNEQFF | TGTGCCAGCGTAAAATCCCGGGACAGGGATCGGAATGAGCAGTTCTTC | TRBV27 | NA | TRBD1 | TRBJ2-1
CASSQRLAGYSGANVLTF | TGTGCCAGCAGCCAAAGACTAGCGGGATACTCTGGGGCCAACGTCCTGACTTTC | TRBV5-6 | NA | TRBD2 | TRBJ2-6
CASSTGQRDQETQYF | TGTGCCAGCAGCACCGGACAGCGCGATCAAGAGACCCAGTACTTC | TRBV5-8 | NA | NA | TRBJ2-5
CASSLSGSTDTQYF | TGTGCCAGCAGTTTGTCCGGGAGCACAGATACGCAGTATTTT | TRBV28 | NA | NA | TRBJ2-3
CASSLGQTNSPLHF | TGTGCCAGCAGCCTAGGACAGACCAATTCACCCCTCCACTTT | TRBV3-1/TRBV3-2 | NA | NA | TRBJ1-6
CASSLLGGLAPDTQYF | TGTGCCAGCAGCTTGTTAGGCGGGTTGGCCCCAGATACGCAGTATTTT | TRBV5-4 | NA | NA | TRBJ2-3
CASSSRGGVDPYEQYF | TGTGCCAGCAGCTCAAGGGGTGGGGTAGATCCCTACGAGCAGTACTTC | TRBV11-2 | NA | NA | TRBJ2-7
CASSINREGETQYF | TGTGCCAGTAGTATAAACAGGGAAGGAGAGACCCAGTACTTC | TRBV19 | once | NA | TRBJ2-5
CASTPRGTGGGNEKLFF | TGCGCCAGCACCCCCCGTGGGACAGGGGGCGGAAATGAAAAACTGTTTTTT | TRBV4-1 | NA | TRBD1 | TRBJ1-4
CASSPRTGGTTNEKLFF | TGTGCCAGCAGTCCTCGGACAGGGGGAACAACTAATGAAAAACTGTTTTTT | TRBV6-6 | NA | TRBD1 | TRBJ1-4
CAISESSLGQGNEKLFF | TGTGCCATCAGTGAGTCGAGCTTGGGACAGGGGAATGAAAAACTGTTTTTT | TRBV10-3 | NA | TRBD1 | TRBJ1-4